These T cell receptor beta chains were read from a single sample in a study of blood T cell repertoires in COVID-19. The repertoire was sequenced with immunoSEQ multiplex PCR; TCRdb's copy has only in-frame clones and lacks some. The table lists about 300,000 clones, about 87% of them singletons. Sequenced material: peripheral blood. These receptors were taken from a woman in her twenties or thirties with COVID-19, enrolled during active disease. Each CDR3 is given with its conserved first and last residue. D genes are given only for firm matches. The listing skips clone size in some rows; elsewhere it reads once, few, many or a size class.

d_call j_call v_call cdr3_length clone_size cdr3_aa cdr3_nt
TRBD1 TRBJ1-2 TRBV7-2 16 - CASSKGLRGLNYGYTF TGTGCCAGCAGCAAGGGGTTGAGGGGGCTGAACTATGGCTACACCTTC
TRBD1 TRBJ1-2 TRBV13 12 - CASGGQGPGYTF TGTGCCAGCGGAGGACAGGGACCTGGCTACACCTTC
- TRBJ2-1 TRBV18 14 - CASSPRVAYNEQFF TGTGCCAGCTCACCACGTGTAGCGTACAATGAGCAGTTCTTC
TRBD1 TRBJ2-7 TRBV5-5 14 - CASSWDRGLYEQYF TGTGCCAGCAGCTGGGACAGGGGCCTCTACGAGCAGTACTTC
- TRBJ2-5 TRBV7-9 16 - CASSLPRVRSGETQYF TGTGCCAGCAGCTTACCTCGTGTGAGAAGCGGAGAGACCCAGTACTTC
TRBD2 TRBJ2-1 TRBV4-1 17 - CASSSGLPFLHYNEQFF TGCGCCAGCAGCTCGGGACTACCATTCCTCCATTACAATGAGCAGTTCTTC
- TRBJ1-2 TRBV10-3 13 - CAIRDNRVDGYTF TGTGCCATCAGGGATAATCGGGTTGATGGCTACACCTTC
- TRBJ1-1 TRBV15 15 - CATSSPGSMNTEAFF TGTGCCACCAGCAGTCCAGGGTCCATGAACACTGAAGCTTTCTTT
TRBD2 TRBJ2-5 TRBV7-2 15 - CASTQRGGYQETQYF TGTGCCAGCACGCAGCGGGGGGGGTACCAAGAGACCCAGTACTTC
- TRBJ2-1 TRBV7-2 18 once CASSLRPPGWGSNNEQFF TGTGCCAGCAGCTTACGACCCCCGGGCTGGGGCTCTAACAATGAGCAGTTCTTC
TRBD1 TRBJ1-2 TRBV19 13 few CATSRQGVDGYTF TGTGCCACCTCCCGACAGGGTGTGGATGGCTACACCTTC
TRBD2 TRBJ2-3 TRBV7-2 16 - CASSLLASGTTDTQYF TGTGCCAGCAGCTTATTAGCTAGCGGGACGACTGATACGCAGTATTTT
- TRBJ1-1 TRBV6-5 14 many CAIKREGLPAEAFF TGTGCCATAAAGAGGGAAGGGCTCCCAGCCGAAGCTTTCTTT
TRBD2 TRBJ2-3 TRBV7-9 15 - CASSLRSGGGDTQYF TGTGCCAGCAGCTTAAGGAGCGGGGGCGGGGATACGCAGTATTTT
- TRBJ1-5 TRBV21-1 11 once CAIILNQPQHF TGTGCCATCATTTTGAATCAGCCCCAGCATTTT
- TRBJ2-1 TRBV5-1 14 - CASSLGSGSNEQFF TGCGCCAGCAGCTTGGGATCGGGTTCCAATGAGCAGTTCTTC